This is a list of T cell receptor beta chains from one sample in a study of PD-L1 blockade in urothelial cancer. Data came from immunoSEQ multiplex PCR; TCRdb stores just in-frame clones and leaves some out. The sample holds roughly 40,000 clones, less than 95% seen once. Here the sequenced sample was PBMCs, taken around atezolizumab (anti-PD-L1) treatment. The receptors stem from a man in his 70s with urothelial cancer. Both conserved end residues are part of each CDR3. A D gene is named only where the DNA matches it firmly. Part of the rows lack a size; the others show once, few, many or a class for expanded clones.

>TRBV2|NA|TRBD2|TRBJ2-3
CASSDRASGSSDTQYF
TGTGCCAGCAGTGATAGGGCGAGCGGGAGCAGTGATACGCAGTATTTT
>TRBV19|NA|NA|TRBJ1-3
CASSAFSTGAGNTIYF
TGTGCCAGTAGTGCTTTCTCGACAGGTGCCGGAAACACCATATATTTT
>TRBV19|once|NA|TRBJ1-1
CASRLLSGSPEAFF
TGTGCCAGTAGGTTGCTCTCGGGTAGCCCTGAAGCTTTCTTT
>TRBV2|NA|NA|TRBJ2-2
CASSEVPTNTGELFF
TGTGCCAGCAGTGAAGTCCCCACTAACACCGGGGAGCTGTTTTTT
>TRBV19|NA|TRBD1|TRBJ1-2
CASSARGLEGYTF
TGTGCCAGTAGTGCCAGGGGGCTCGAGGGCTACACCTTC
>TRBV28|NA|NA|TRBJ2-5
CASRTGFQETQYF
TGTGCCAGCAGGACAGGCTTCCAAGAGACCCAGTACTTC
>TRBV2|NA|TRBD1|TRBJ2-1
CASRARDSEYNEQFF
TGTGCCAGCAGAGCTCGGGACAGCGAGTACAATGAGCAGTTCTTC
>TRBV6-5|NA|TRBD1|TRBJ2-5
CASSYFGTGVETQYF
TGTGCCAGCAGTTACTTTGGGACAGGGGTTGAGACCCAGTACTTC
>TRBV5-1|NA|TRBD2|TRBJ2-5
CASSLRVAGERETQYF
TGCGCCAGCAGCTTGAGGGTAGCGGGAGAGAGGGAGACCCAGTACTTC
>TRBV28|NA|TRBD1|TRBJ2-2
CASSPRTGGISNTGELFF
TGTGCCAGCAGTCCGAGGACAGGGGGCATATCGAACACCGGAGAGCTGTTTTTT
>TRBV6-1|NA|NA|TRBJ2-7
CASSEVGGNYEQYF
TGTGCCAGCAGTGAAGTAGGAGGAAACTACGAGCAGTACTTC
>TRBV6-1|NA|NA|TRBJ2-5
CASSESIGARETQYF
TGTGCCAGCAGTGAAAGTATTGGGGCGAGGGAGACCCAGTACTTC
>TRBV18|NA|TRBD2|TRBJ2-3
CASSLAGGPRDTQYF
TGTGCCAGCTCACTAGCGGGAGGGCCTAGAGATACGCAGTATTTT
>TRBV27|NA|TRBD1|TRBJ1-2
CASSFRDRGVGYTF
TGTGCCAGCAGTTTTCGGGACAGGGGAGTCGGCTACACCTTC
>TRBV5-6|NA|NA|TRBJ2-7
CASSFSKGTYEQYF
TGTGCCAGCAGCTTTTCGAAGGGGACCTACGAGCAGTACTTC
>TRBV7-8|once|NA|TRBJ1-5
CASSLARTAISGQPQHF
TGTGCCAGCAGCTTAGCGAGGACAGCAATATCTGGTCAGCCCCAGCATTTT
>TRBV7-3|NA|TRBD1|TRBJ2-6
CASSLIRSTGTGAKSTGANVLTF
TGTGCCAGCAGCTTAATCAGATCGACCGGGACAGGGGCTAAGAGTACTGGGGCCAACGTCCTGACTTTC
>TRBV14|NA|TRBD2|TRBJ2-7
CASSPVMGLAFHEQYF
TGTGCCAGCAGCCCAGTTATGGGACTAGCTTTCCACGAGCAGTACTTC
>TRBV19|NA|TRBD1|TRBJ2-1
CASKGTGDYNEQFF
TGTGCCAGTAAGGGGACAGGAGACTACAATGAGCAGTTCTTC
>TRBV5-5|once|NA|TRBJ2-5
CASSWIGGETQYF
TGTGCCAGCAGCTGGATCGGGGGTGAGACCCAGTACTTC
>TRBV7-3|NA|TRBD2|TRBJ2-2
CASSLGLAGVLGELFF
TGTGCCAGCAGCCTTGGACTAGCGGGAGTCTTGGGGGAGCTGTTTTTT
>TRBV11-2|NA|TRBD2|TRBJ2-1
CASSFVREGNEQFF
TGTGCCAGCAGCTTTGTGCGGGAGGGAAATGAGCAGTTCTTC
>TRBV5-1|NA|TRBD1|TRBJ2-2
CASGGQTNTGELFF
TGCGCCAGCGGGGGACAGACGAACACCGGGGAGCTGTTTTTT
>TRBV28|once|TRBD1|TRBJ1-2
CASSITGTVGYTF
TGTGCCAGCAGTATTACCGGGACAGTCGGCTACACCTTC
>TRBV28|NA|TRBD1|TRBJ1-1
CASSRGGTGPRAFF
TGTGCCAGCAGCCGGGGGGGGACAGGGCCGCGAGCTTTCTTT
>TRBV11-2|NA|TRBD2|TRBJ2-5
CASSRTSGGRGTQYF
TGTGCCAGCAGCCGGACTAGCGGTGGGAGAGGGACCCAGTACTTC
>TRBV20-1|NA|NA|TRBJ1-2
CSATGLGGYTF
TGCAGTGCTACAGGGTTAGGTGGCTACACCTTC
>TRBV6-1|NA|NA|TRBJ2-7
CASSEPYEQYF
TGTGCCAGCAGTGAACCGTACGAGCAGTACTTC
>TRBV2|NA|NA|TRBJ2-3
CASRGRETDTQYF
TGTGCCAGCAGGGGCAGAGAGACAGATACGCAGTATTTT